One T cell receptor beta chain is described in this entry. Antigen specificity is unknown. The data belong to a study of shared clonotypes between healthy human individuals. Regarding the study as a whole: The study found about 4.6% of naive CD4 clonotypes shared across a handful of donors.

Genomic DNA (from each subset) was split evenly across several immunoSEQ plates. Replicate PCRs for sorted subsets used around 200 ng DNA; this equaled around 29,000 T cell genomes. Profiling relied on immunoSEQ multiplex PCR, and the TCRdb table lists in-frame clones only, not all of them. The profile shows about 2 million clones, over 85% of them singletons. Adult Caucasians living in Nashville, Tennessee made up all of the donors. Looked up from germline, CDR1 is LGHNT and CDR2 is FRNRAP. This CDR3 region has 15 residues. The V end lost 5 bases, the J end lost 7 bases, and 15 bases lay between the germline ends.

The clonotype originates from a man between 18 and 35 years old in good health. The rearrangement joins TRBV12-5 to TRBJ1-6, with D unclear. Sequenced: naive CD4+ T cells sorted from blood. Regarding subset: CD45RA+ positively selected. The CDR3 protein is CASGDQLEFNSPLHF. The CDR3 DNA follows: TGTGCTAGTGGTGACCAACTAGAGTTCAATTCACCCCTCCACTTT.